This TCR beta chain was documented in a study of OX40 agonist ivuxolimab in advanced cancers. For the study at large: Clinicians treated patients with ivuxolimab, an agonistic anti-OX40 (CD134) antibody. Every 2 weeks, ivuxolimab was infused into the patients intravenously at between 0.01 and 10 mg/kg. Partial responses occurred in three patients (one hepatocellular carcinoma, two cutaneous melanoma).

Germline V gives CDR1 LNHDA, CDR2 SQIVND (reference sequence). The CDR3 length is 14 residues. Trimming at V came to 6 bases and at J to 3 bases, leaving 5 bases not matched to a gene. Some clones are missing from TCRdb's copy, which holds only in-frame ones; the method was immunoSEQ multiplex PCR. The sample carries about 49,000 clones, about nine tenths recorded once. The source was CD4+ or CD8+ T cells sorted from blood, collected in a trial of the OX40 agonist ivuxolimab. This chain joins TRBV19 and TRBJ2-7, with 10 bases matching TRBD2. This TCR was sampled from an adult with an advanced solid tumor such as melanoma, head and neck, liver or kidney cancer. CDR3 residues: CASRLLAGDYEQYF. CDR3 nucleotides: TGTGCCAGTAGACTTCTAGCGGGGGACTACGAGCAGTACTTC. Variable domain in full (rest from reference TRBV19 and TRBJ2-7): DGGITQSPKYLFRKEGQNVTLSCEQNLNHDAMYWYRQDPGQGLRLIYYSQIVNDFQKGDIAEGYSVSREKKESFPLTVTSAQKNPTAFYLCASRLLAGDYEQYFGPGTRLTVT.